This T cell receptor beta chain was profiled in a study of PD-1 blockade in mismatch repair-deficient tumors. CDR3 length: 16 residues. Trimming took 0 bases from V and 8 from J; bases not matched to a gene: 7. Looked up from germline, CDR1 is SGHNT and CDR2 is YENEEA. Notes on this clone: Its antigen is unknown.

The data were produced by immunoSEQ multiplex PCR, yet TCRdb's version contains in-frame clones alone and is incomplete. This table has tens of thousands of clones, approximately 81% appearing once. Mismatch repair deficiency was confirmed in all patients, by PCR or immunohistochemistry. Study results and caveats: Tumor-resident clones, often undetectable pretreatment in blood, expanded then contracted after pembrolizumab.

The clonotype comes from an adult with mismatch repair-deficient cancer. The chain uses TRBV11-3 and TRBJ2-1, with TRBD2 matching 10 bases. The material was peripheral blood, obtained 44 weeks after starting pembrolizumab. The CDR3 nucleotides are TGTGCCAGCAGCTTAGATTGGCCTAGCGGGAGCGATGAGCAGTTCTTC. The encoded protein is CASSLDWPSGSDEQFF.